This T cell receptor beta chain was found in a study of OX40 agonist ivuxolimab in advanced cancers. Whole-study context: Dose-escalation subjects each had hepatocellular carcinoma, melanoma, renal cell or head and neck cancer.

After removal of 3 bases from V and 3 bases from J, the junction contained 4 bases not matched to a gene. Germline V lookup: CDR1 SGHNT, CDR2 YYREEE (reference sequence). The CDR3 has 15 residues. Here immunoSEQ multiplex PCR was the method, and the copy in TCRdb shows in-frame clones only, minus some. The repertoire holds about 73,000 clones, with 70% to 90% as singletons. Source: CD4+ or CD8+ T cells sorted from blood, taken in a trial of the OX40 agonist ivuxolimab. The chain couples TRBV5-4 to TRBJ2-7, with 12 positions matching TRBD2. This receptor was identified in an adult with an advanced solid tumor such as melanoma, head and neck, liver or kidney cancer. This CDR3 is CASSSPTSGGYEQYF. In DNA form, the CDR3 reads TGTGCCAGCAGCTCCCCGACTAGCGGGGGCTACGAGCAGTACTTC.